These T cell receptor beta chains were read from a single sample in a study of vaccination and CD4 T cells after COVID-19. Their antigens are not known. Each CDR3 protein gets one entry after TCRdb re-called the PCR reads with MiXCR. The repertoire consists of more than 20,000 distinct CDR3 sequences, with approximately 51% occurring once and the leading ten covering approximately 9.4%. The sequencing sample was made of CD4+ T cells from blood, cultured in vitro. These receptors all come from a human donor who had recovered from COVID-19. The CDR3 runs from the conserved cysteine through the conserved F or W. The order of the fields is V gene, clone size, D gene, J gene, CDR3 DNA, CDR3 protein. The D gene is left open where the match is weak. Size tells how often a clone was seen (once, few, many) or the class of an expanded clone, and some rows leave it out.

V: TRBV19; size: -; D: TRBD1; J: TRBJ1-1; DNA: TGTGCCAGTAGTCCGGCAAGGGACAGGTCCACTGAAGCTTTCTTT; CDR3: CASSPARDRSTEAFF
V: TRBV7-9; size: -; D: TRBD1; J: TRBJ1-5; DNA: TGTGCCAGCAGCTTAGTCGCCGGGACAGATAGCAATCAGCCCCAGCATTTT; CDR3: CASSLVAGTDSNQPQHF
V: TRBV12-3/TRBV12-4; size: few; D: -; J: TRBJ1-1; DNA: TGTGCCAGCAGTCGTTCAGGGCACACTGAAGCTTTCTTT; CDR3: CASSRSGHTEAFF
V: TRBV30; size: medium-sized; D: -; J: TRBJ1-1; DNA: TGTGCCTGGAGTGTTATCCTGAACACTGAAGCTTTCTTT; CDR3: CAWSVILNTEAFF
V: TRBV2; size: -; D: TRBD2; J: TRBJ2-3; DNA: TGTGCCAGCCTCAAGCGGGAAACAGATACGCAGTATTTT; CDR3: CASLKRETDTQYF
V: TRBV7-9; size: -; D: -; J: TRBJ1-2; DNA: TGTGCCAGCAGCTTAGTGGGTAGGGGCGGCTATGGCTACACCTTC; CDR3: CASSLVGRGGYGYTF
V: TRBV20-1; size: few; D: -; J: TRBJ2-3; DNA: TGCAGTGCCCCCGCTTACGTGACTACGCAGTATTTT; CDR3: CSAPAYVTTQYF
V: TRBV20-1; size: -; D: -; J: TRBJ2-5; DNA: TGCAGTGCTAGAGCGTCCCCCCCCCTAGAGACCCAGTACTTC; CDR3: CSARASPPLETQYF
V: TRBV7-3; size: -; D: -; J: TRBJ2-1; DNA: TGTGCCAGCAGCTTTCAGGGGGGTAGCGTACCCAATGAGCAGTTCTTC; CDR3: CASSFQGGSVPNEQFF
V: TRBV7-8; size: -; D: TRBD1; J: TRBJ2-7; DNA: TGTGCCAGCAGCCTCGGAACGGGACAGGGCGACGAGCAGGGGTACGAGCAGTACTTC; CDR3: CASSLGTGQGDEQGYEQYF
V: TRBV5-1; size: -; D: TRBD2; J: TRBJ2-4; DNA: TGCGCCAGCAGCTTGCTGACCGGGACTACCAAGGTTCAGTACTTC; CDR3: CASSLLTGTTKVQYF
V: TRBV7-2; size: few; D: TRBD2; J: TRBJ2-1; DNA: TGTGCCAGCAGCACGCCGGGACTAGCGGGATACAATGAGCAGTTCTTC; CDR3: CASSTPGLAGYNEQFF
V: TRBV15; size: few; D: -; J: TRBJ1-6; DNA: TGTGCCACCAGCAGAGAGCGCGGCCGGGGGACGGATTCACCCCTCCACTTT; CDR3: CATSRERGRGTDSPLHF
V: TRBV12-3/TRBV12-4; size: few; D: -; J: TRBJ2-2; DNA: TGTGCCAGCAGCTCCTTCAAGAACACCGGGGAGCTGTTTTTT; CDR3: CASSSFKNTGELFF
V: TRBV7-3; size: large; D: -; J: TRBJ2-2; DNA: TGTGCCAGCAGCTCCCGACAGGGAGGTACCGGGGAGCTGTTTTTT; CDR3: CASSSRQGGTGELFF
V: TRBV12-3/TRBV12-4; size: few; D: TRBD1; J: TRBJ1-1; DNA: TGTGCCAGCAGTTTGGCGAACAGGGGTGTAAACACTGAAGCTTTCTTT; CDR3: CASSLANRGVNTEAFF
V: TRBV12-3/TRBV12-4; size: -; D: TRBD1; J: TRBJ1-1; DNA: TGTGCCAGCAGTTTCGACAGGGGTGCTGAAGCTTTCTTT; CDR3: CASSFDRGAEAFF
V: TRBV7-9; size: -; D: -; J: TRBJ1-5; DNA: TGTGCCAGCAGCTTAAGCCTCCAGCCCCAGCATTTT; CDR3: CASSLSLQPQHF
V: TRBV20-1; size: -; D: -; J: TRBJ1-5; DNA: TGCAGTGCCAAGAGTAGGGGTTGGGGGGACAATCAGCCCCAGCATTTT; CDR3: CSAKSRGWGDNQPQHF
V: TRBV20-1; size: few; D: -; J: TRBJ2-1; DNA: TGCAGTGCTAGAGATCCGGCGTCGTCCTACAATGAGCAGTTCTTC; CDR3: CSARDPASSYNEQFF
V: TRBV6-5; size: -; D: -; J: TRBJ1-1; DNA: TGTGCCAGCAGTTATCAGGGTGGAACTGAAGCTTTCTTT; CDR3: CASSYQGGTEAFF
V: TRBV24-1; size: -; D: -; J: TRBJ2-3; DNA: TGTGCCACCAGTGTAGCGGAGGGCACAGATACGCAGTATTTT; CDR3: CATSVAEGTDTQYF
V: TRBV15; size: -; D: -; J: TRBJ1-2; DNA: TGTGCCACCAGCAGAGTTGGGGGGCGCGGCTATGGCTACACCTTC; CDR3: CATSRVGGRGYGYTF
V: TRBV27; size: few; D: -; J: TRBJ1-1; DNA: TGTGCCAGCAGAGACCTCGGACTGAACACTGAAGCTTTCTTT; CDR3: CASRDLGLNTEAFF
V: TRBV15; size: few; D: TRBD1; J: TRBJ1-4; DNA: TGTGCCACCAGCAGGGACAGGGGGGCCGCCACCCGTAATGAAAAACTGTTTTTT; CDR3: CATSRDRGAATRNEKLFF
V: TRBV6-5; size: -; D: -; J: TRBJ2-7; DNA: TGTGCCAGCAGTTCACCAGGGTGGGGCGGCGAGCAGTACTTC; CDR3: CASSSPGWGGEQYF
V: TRBV27; size: -; D: TRBD2; J: TRBJ2-3; DNA: TGTGCCAGCAGTCCTCCTACCGGGACTAGCGGGGAGTGGGGGCAGTATTTT; CDR3: CASSPPTGTSGEWGQYF
V: TRBV9; size: -; D: -; J: TRBJ2-7; DNA: TGTGCCAGCAGCCCCCGGACGGTCTCCTACGAGCAGTACTTC; CDR3: CASSPRTVSYEQYF
V: TRBV6-2/TRBV6-3; size: few; D: TRBD2; J: TRBJ2-7; DNA: TGTGCCAGCAGTTACCCCGGACTAGCGGGAGGAGGCTACGAGCAGTACTTC; CDR3: CASSYPGLAGGGYEQYF
V: TRBV20-1; size: -; D: TRBD2; J: TRBJ2-1; DNA: TGCAGTGCTCCACCGTCACTAGCGGGAGGGAATGAGCAGTTCTTC; CDR3: CSAPPSLAGGNEQFF
V: TRBV24-1; size: -; D: -; J: TRBJ1-2; DNA: TGTGCCACCAGTGACAGAGCGGGCTACACCTTC; CDR3: CATSDRAGYTF
V: TRBV19; size: few; D: -; J: TRBJ1-2; DNA: TGTGCCAGTAGTGACCAAGGGGTATGGGGCTACACCTTC; CDR3: CASSDQGVWGYTF
V: TRBV6-1; size: -; D: -; J: TRBJ1-6; DNA: TGTGCCAGCAGGCCGGGATTCAATTCACCCCTCCACTTT; CDR3: CASRPGFNSPLHF
V: TRBV5-8; size: -; D: -; J: TRBJ2-3; DNA: TGTGCCAGCAGAAACTTCGGGGATACGCAGTATTTT; CDR3: CASRNFGDTQYF
V: TRBV14; size: few; D: -; J: TRBJ1-3; DNA: TGTGCCAGCAGCCAGAGCTTCGGGGCCGCAGGAAACACCATATATTTT; CDR3: CASSQSFGAAGNTIYF
V: TRBV12-3/TRBV12-4; size: -; D: TRBD2; J: TRBJ2-7; DNA: TGTGCCAGCAGCGTGGGACTAGCCTCCCGCGAGCAGTACTTC; CDR3: CASSVGLASREQYF
V: TRBV20-1; size: -; D: -; J: TRBJ1-5; DNA: TGCAGTGCAACCCGCCCCGCAGGGGTGGGCAATCAGCCCCAGCATTTT; CDR3: CSATRPAGVGNQPQHF
V: TRBV18; size: once; D: TRBD1; J: TRBJ1-1; DNA: TGTGCCAGCTCACCACAAGGGGGCCTGAACACTGAAGCTTTCTTT; CDR3: CASSPQGGLNTEAFF
V: TRBV27; size: -; D: -; J: TRBJ2-4; DNA: TGTGCCAGCAGTTTATCGCCTCAGGGGGCCAAAAACATTCAGTACTTC; CDR3: CASSLSPQGAKNIQYF
V: TRBV29-1; size: -; D: -; J: TRBJ1-4; DNA: TGCAGCGTGAGGGACGCTAATGAAAAACTGTTTTTT; CDR3: CSVRDANEKLFF
V: TRBV24-1; size: medium-sized; D: TRBD1; J: TRBJ2-3; DNA: TGTGCCACCGAGGGGGCTAGCACAGATACGCAGTATTTT; CDR3: CATEGASTDTQYF
V: TRBV6-2/TRBV6-3; size: -; D: -; J: TRBJ1-5; DNA: TGTGCCAGCAGTTACGTGAATCAGTCCCAGCATTTT; CDR3: CASSYVNQSQHF
V: TRBV18; size: -; D: TRBD2; J: TRBJ2-5; DNA: TGTGCCAGCTCAGATCCTAGCGGGAGAAGAGAGACCCAGTACTTC; CDR3: CASSDPSGRRETQYF
V: TRBV12-5; size: -; D: -; J: TRBJ1-2; DNA: TGTGCTAGTGGTTTGGTCCTGGGGGCCAACGCGGAAACGTATAACTATGGCTACACCTTC; CDR3: CASGLVLGANAETYNYGYTF
V: TRBV7-2; size: few; D: -; J: TRBJ1-3; DNA: TGTGCCAGCAGCCAACCGGGACACTCCGACTCTGGAAACACCATATATTTT; CDR3: CASSQPGHSDSGNTIYF
V: TRBV11-1; size: -; D: -; J: TRBJ2-4; DNA: TGTGCCAGCAGCTTAGGTGGAACCCTAGCCAAAAACATTCAGTACTTC; CDR3: CASSLGGTLAKNIQYF
V: TRBV10-3; size: few; D: TRBD2; J: TRBJ2-7; DNA: TGTGCCATCCGACCAGGGACTAGCGGAGAAAGGTCCTACGAGCAGTACTTC; CDR3: CAIRPGTSGERSYEQYF
V: TRBV6-5; size: medium-sized; D: -; J: TRBJ1-1; DNA: TGTGCCAGCAGTTACTCGAGCGGGGGGGGCGGCACTGAAGCTTTCTTT; CDR3: CASSYSSGGGGTEAFF